The rows below give T cell receptor beta chains drawn from one sample of a study of T-cell memory formation after mild COVID-19. TCRdb reprocessed the 5' RACE reads via MiXCR and lists one record per CDR3 protein. The table shows 550,000 to 700,000 distinct CDR3 sequences, with over 15% occurring only once. The sample taken for sequencing was PBMCs or a T cell subset sorted from them (not recorded which). Receptors were obtained from an adult woman who had mild COVID-19 (a few samples of this study predate the infection). Cell type and time point are not known. The CDR3 runs from the conserved cysteine through the conserved F or W. Fields, in order: D gene, clone size, V gene, J gene, CDR3 protein, CDR3 DNA. The D gene is left open where the match is weak. Rows give clone size only sometimes, using once, few, many, or a class for an expanded clone.

NA	few	TRBV12-3/TRBV12-4	TRBJ1-2	CASAQGFYGGYTF	TGTGCCAGCGCACAGGGATTTTATGGTGGCTACACCTTC
NA	many	TRBV6-5	TRBJ2-7	CASSRLRPGESEQYF	TGTGCCAGCAGTCGCCTCAGGCCAGGTGAAAGCGAGCAGTACTTC
NA	few	TRBV29-1	TRBJ2-1	CSVESPRGGPSYNEQFF	TGCAGCGTTGAATCCCCCCGAGGGGGGCCTTCCTACAATGAGCAGTTCTTC
NA	few	TRBV19	TRBJ2-3	CASSTRHSSTDTQYF	TGTGCCAGTAGTACCCGTCACTCTAGCACAGATACGCAGTATTTT
NA	NA	TRBV7-6	TRBJ2-5	CASSPAPFGGETQYF	TGTGCCAGCAGCCCCGCGCCCTTTGGGGGAGAGACCCAGTACTTC
TRBD1	few	TRBV7-7	TRBJ2-5	CASSKGGSPIQETQYF	TGTGCTAGCAGCAAAGGGGGCAGCCCCATCCAAGAGACCCAGTACTTC
NA	few	TRBV7-6	TRBJ1-1	CASSPLEAEAFF	TGTGCCAGCAGCCCATTAGAAGCCGAAGCTTTCTTT
NA	NA	TRBV6-6	TRBJ1-6	CATSGAHNSPLHF	TGTGCCACCTCAGGGGCGCATAATTCACCCCTCCACTTT
NA	few	TRBV29-1	TRBJ2-2	CSVDPLDSNTGELFF	TGCAGCGTTGACCCGCTGGACAGCAACACCGGGGAGCTGTTTTTT
NA	NA	TRBV19	TRBJ2-3	CATSPRPQGLTDTQYF	TGTGCCACTTCCCCCAGGCCACAGGGATTGACAGATACGCAGTATTTT
NA	few	TRBV12-3/TRBV12-4	TRBJ2-7	CASSQYEGEQYF	TGTGCCAGCAGTCAATACGAGGGCGAGCAGTACTTC
NA	few	TRBV5-6	TRBJ2-4	CASTPGGPAKNIQYF	TGTGCCAGCACCCCCGGTGGGCCAGCCAAAAACATTCAGTACTTC
NA	NA	TRBV7-2	TRBJ2-7	CASSSVGQGKNEQYF	TGTGCCAGCAGCTCGGTGGGGCAGGGGAAGAACGAGCAGTACTTC
TRBD1	NA	TRBV20-1	TRBJ1-2	CSARGMDRGPISGYGYTF	TGCAGTGCTAGAGGGATGGACAGGGGGCCCATTTCGGGCTATGGCTACACCTTC
TRBD2	few	TRBV9	TRBJ2-3	CASSVAAGPTDTQYF	TGTGCCAGCAGCGTAGCAGCGGGGCCCACAGATACGCAGTATTTT
TRBD2	NA	TRBV6-5	TRBJ2-1	CASSFGLAGYKFF	TGTGCCAGCAGTTTCGGACTAGCGGGATACAAGTTCTTC
NA	once	TRBV7-3	TRBJ2-1	CASSLTGGPGNEQFF	TGTGCCAGCAGCTTAACCGGGGGGCCAGGCAATGAGCAGTTCTTC
NA	NA	TRBV12-3/TRBV12-4	TRBJ1-5	CASSLTGIQPQHF	TGTGCCAGCAGCCTCACAGGGATTCAGCCCCAGCATTTT
NA	once	TRBV15	TRBJ2-2	CATSSQGNTGELFF	TGTGCCACCAGCAGCCAAGGCAACACCGGGGAGCTGTTTTTT
NA	few	TRBV20-1	TRBJ2-3	CSARVPAETQYF	TGCAGTGCTAGAGTTCCCGCCGAGACGCAGTATTTT
TRBD2	NA	TRBV4-1	TRBJ2-2	CASSRTSGGANTGELFF	TGCGCCAGCAGTCGGACTAGCGGGGGGGCGAACACCGGGGAGCTGTTTTTT
NA	NA	TRBV19	TRBJ1-1	CASYVTGSMNTEAFF	TGTGCCAGCTACGTTACCGGGTCCATGAACACTGAAGCTTTCTTT
TRBD1	few	TRBV7-9	TRBJ1-6	CASSRQGSNSPLHF	TGTGCCAGCAGTAGACAGGGGTCTAATTCACCCCTCCACTTT
TRBD2	NA	TRBV7-3	TRBJ2-3	CASSPGGNTDTQYF	TGTGCCAGCAGTCCGGGGGGGAACACAGATACGCAGTATTTT
NA	NA	TRBV5-1	TRBJ2-5	CASSSGPQGETQYF	TGCGCCAGCAGCTCGGGCCCCCAGGGAGAGACCCAGTACTTC
TRBD2	many	TRBV7-8	TRBJ2-1	CASSPRTSGSFDEQFF	TGTGCCAGCAGCCCGAGGACTAGCGGGAGTTTCGATGAGCAGTTCTTC